Detailed here is one TCR beta chain. The antigen remains unidentified. This entry belongs to a study of a mutant IDH1 vaccine in newly diagnosed glioma. Study context: Vaccination was launched 4-6 weeks after radiotherapy alone, or with temozolomide cycles. Previous treatment comprised radiotherapy, temozolomide, or both, mostly both. Points from the study as a whole: Immune responses arising from the vaccine appeared in about 93% of patients.

The sample's time point: week 47, end of study. A single vaccine dose contained 300 ug of mutant IDH1 20-mer peptide, and topical imiquimod was used with it. Those who donated had recent WHO grade 3 or 4 IDH1-mutant, ATRX-lost astrocytomas. This CDR3 has 13 residues. Germline lookup yields CDR1 SGHVS and CDR2 FQNEAQ. The ends were cut back, 5 bases at V and 4 bases at J, with 12 bases in the middle. Clones were read by immunoSEQ multiplex PCR, and TCRdb kept only the in-frame ones, dropping some. Counted here are some 35,000 clones, roughly 82% occurring once; the ten biggest clones make up roughly 10%.

Sequencing used PBMCs, obtained from a glioma patient whose treatment included an IDH1 peptide vaccine. The TCR comes from a middle-aged man with glioma. The chain uses TRBV7-8 and TRBJ2-7; no clear D. CDR3 DNA sequence: TGTGCCAGCAGCCTCGGTCCCGATTACGAGCAGTACGTC. Residues: CASSLGPDYEQYV.